The clone carrying this T cell receptor beta chain was observed a handful of times. The data were taken from a study of blood T cells in healthy people across ages. The germline V and J ends were trimmed by 5 bases and 6 bases, with 17 bases remaining between them. The CDR3 has 14 amino acids. A second about 7 to 11 cycle PCR used barcoded and J-beta primers. TCRdb ran MiXCR on the 5' RACE reads and lists one entry per CDR3 protein. The table lists around 1,000,000 distinct CDR3 sequences, less than 25% of them singletons. This sample was also put to use in a study of T cells of mothers and their children.

The clonotype comes from a girl aged 2-10 years in good health. Sequenced: blood. The rearrangement uses TRBV12-3 or TRBV12-4 and TRBJ2-7; no reliable D call. CDR3 sequence (DNA): TGTGCCAGCAGTGAATACCAGCTCTCGTCCGAGCAGTACTTC. Amino acid sequence: CASSEYQLSSEQYF.